These 18 T cell receptor beta chains were sequenced from one sample in a study of T cell repertoires in cytomegalovirus infection. No antigen is known for these receptors. From the reads, TCRdb called clonotypes with MiXCR, one entry per CDR3 protein. This sample has around 310,000 distinct CDR3 sequences, with 25% to 30% found just once. The sequencing used cultured PBMCs, collected from culture after CMV antigen stimulation. The receptors were gathered from a human donor in good health (CMV status not recorded). Some clones in this sample may be carry-over from other donors' samples.

The V and J genes are TRBV6-1 and TRBJ2-7; the D is unclear. Trimming removed 3 bases from V and 0 bases from J, with 12 bases in between. CDR3 length equals 15 residues. Germline CDR1 reads MNHNS; CDR2 reads SASEGT. CDR3 loop: CASSESLHYSYEQYF. Written as DNA, the CDR3 is TGTGCCAGCAGTGAGTCTTTGCACTACTCCTACGAGCAGTACTTC.

Ten or more counts support this clonotype. The J gene is TRBJ2-1, the V gene TRBV7-6, with 8 bases aligning to TRBD2. V lost 2 bases and J lost 9; bases outside the gene matches: 15. Germline V gene lookup returns CDR1 SGHVS and CDR2 FNYEAQ. This CDR3 contains 17 residues. The CDR3 DNA sequence: TGTGCCAGCAGCTTATCCTCCGGGACTAGAGTCCTAGGTGAGCAGTTCTTC. It codes for CASSLSSGTRVLGEQFF.

The V gene is TRBV6-1, the J gene TRBJ1-1, with D possibly being TRBD1 (5 bases). V lost 5 bases, J lost 1 base, and 14 bases lay in between. CDR1 and CDR2 (germline): MNHNS, SASEGT. There are 15 residues in the CDR3. Here the CDR3 reads CASSSLGTANTEAFF. The CDR3 coding sequence is TGTGCCAGCAGTTCCCTCGGGACGGCGAACACTGAAGCTTTCTTT.

The rearrangement joins TRBV12-3 or TRBV12-4 to TRBJ1-1, with a weak D call TRBD1 (5 bases). Trimming took off 5 bases at V and 4 bases at J, with 14 bases between the two ends. The CDR3 extends over 14 amino acids. The CDR3: CASSVEGMGTEAFF. In DNA, the CDR3 is TGTGCCAGCAGTGTTGAGGGGATGGGCACTGAAGCTTTCTTT.

This clonotype showed up many times. The rearrangement joins TRBV7-8 to TRBJ2-3; the D is unclear. Trimming stripped 5 bases from V and 0 bases from J, with 6 bases between. The CDR3 runs 13 residues. Germline lookup yields CDR1 SGHVS and CDR2 FQNEAQ. The CDR3: CASSLESTDTQYF. The CDR3 bases are TGTGCCAGCAGCCTCGAAAGCACAGATACGCAGTATTTT.

This clonotype was picked up many times. The chain recombines TRBV7-2 with TRBJ2-1; D call uncertain. Germline CDR1 reads SGHTA; CDR2 reads FQGNSA. The germline V and J ends were trimmed by 5 bases and 4 bases, with 24 bases remaining between them. CDR3 size: 18 residues. The CDR3 coding sequence is TGTGCCAGCAGCATTGGAATGGGTAGTTCTCCGGTTTACAATGAGCAGTTCTTC. Its protein is CASSIGMGSSPVYNEQFF.

The chain joins TRBV28 to TRBJ1-6, with D possibly being TRBD1 (6 bases). With 2 bases removed from V and 8 bases from J, the gap between germline ends came to 13 bases. CDR1 is MDHEN, CDR2 SYDVKM, per germline. CDR3 length equals 15 residues. CDR3 protein: CASSLGGPGDSPLHF. As DNA, the CDR3 is TGTGCCAGCAGTTTAGGGGGGCCGGGTGATTCACCCCTCCACTTT.

V gene TRBV6-1 combines with J gene TRBJ1-6; TRBD1 matches at 9 bases. V lost 5 bases to trimming and J lost 10 bases; unmatched junction nucleotides: 9. Germline values: CDR1 MNHNS, CDR2 SASEGT. This CDR3 is 15 amino acids long. CDR3 residues: CASSFTGQGDSPLHF. As DNA, the CDR3 is TGTGCCAGCAGTTTTACGGGACAGGGAGACTCACCCCTCCACTTT.

V usage is TRBV7-6 and J usage is TRBJ2-2, with D possibly matching TRBD2 (6 bases). The CDR3 contains 12 residues. With 11 bases removed from V and 10 bases from J, the gap between germline ends came to 17 bases. CDR1 SGHVS and CDR2 FNYEAQ come from the germline V gene. CDR3: CALSGPDEELFF. The CDR3 nucleotides read TGTGCCCTTAGCGGCCCCGATGAGGAGCTGTTTTTT.

This chain uses TRBV20-1 with TRBJ2-7, with 12 nucleotides matching TRBD2. Trimming removed 0 bases from V and 6 bases from J; junction bases left unmatched: 18. The CDR3 runs to 19 residues. Germline V gene lookup returns CDR1 DFQATT and CDR2 SNEGSKA (reference sequence). The CDR3 DNA is TGCAGTGCTAGAGATCCGTTCGGGCTAGCGGGGGGGGTTGGGGTCGAGCAGTACTTC. It codes for CSARDPFGLAGGVGVEQYF.

J is TRBJ2-1 and V is TRBV5-1; 7 bases fit TRBD2. V shed 3 bases, J shed 4 bases, and the junction held 7 bases outside the gene matches. CDR1 SGHRS and CDR2 YFSETQ come from the germline V gene. CDR3 length equals 15 residues. CDR3 protein: CASSSSGASYNEQFF. CDR3 sequence (DNA): TGCGCCAGCAGCTCCAGCGGGGCCTCTTACAATGAGCAGTTCTTC.

This clonotype has more than one count but fewer than ten. The V gene is TRBV7-6, the J gene TRBJ2-7, with 7 positions matching TRBD1. The CDR3 runs 14 residues. J was trimmed by 1 base and V by 5 bases; bases with no gene match: 5. From germline, CDR1 is SGHVS and CDR2 FNYEAQ. The CDR3 sequence is CASSPPDRSYEQYF. CDR3 sequence (DNA): TGTGCCAGCAGCCCACCGGACAGGTCCTACGAGCAGTACTTC.

The V call is TRBV29-1, the J call TRBJ1-1; D ambiguous. V lost 4 bases, J lost 2 bases, and 8 bases lay in between. This CDR3 spans 12 amino acids. The germline CDR1 and CDR2 sequences are SQVTM and ANQGSEA. The CDR3 region has the DNA TGCAGCGTTGCGGGTGGAAACACTGAAGCTTTCTTT. This sequence encodes CSVAGGNTEAFF.

As to this clonotype: Compared with germline, one end of the junction differs, possibly owing to a read error. The V and J genes are TRBV6-8 and TRBJ1-6, with D maybe TRBD1 (5 bases). Germline loops: CDR1 MNHGY, CDR2 SAAAGT. The CDR3 contains 15 residues. The CDR3 nucleotides are TGTGCCAGCAGTATGGGACTGCAGTATAATTCACCCTTCCACTTT. This translates into CASSMGLQYNSPFHF.

This clonotype was counted many times. The V and J genes are TRBV7-2 and TRBJ1-1, with D perhaps TRBD1 (5 bases). V gave up 2 bases and J gave up 10 bases, with 26 bases separating them. The germline gives CDR1 SGHTA, CDR2 FQGNSA. The CDR3 totals 17 residues. The CDR3 loop reads CASSLSLSGVRTFGAFF. Written as DNA, the CDR3 is TGTGCCAGCAGCTTATCCCTGTCAGGCGTGAGGACATTTGGAGCTTTCTTT.

V gene TRBV3-1 combines with J gene TRBJ1-2, with D possibly matching TRBD1 (6 bases). The CDR3 length is 16 residues. Germline V gives CDR1 LGHDT, CDR2 YNNKEL (reference sequence). Between the trimmed V and J ends, which lost 4 bases and 5 bases, there was a span of 20 bases. The CDR3 DNA reads TGTGCCAGCAGCCCCCCGCAGGAGGGGAGGGGGTATGGCTACACCTTC. This codes for CASSPPQEGRGYGYTF.

The V and J genes are TRBV25-1 and TRBJ2-7; weak D call: TRBD2 (5 bases). V was clipped by 4 bases and J by 3 bases, with 16 bases between them. Germline values: CDR1 MGHDK, CDR2 SYGVNS. CDR3 length: 15 residues. The CDR3 bases are TGTGCCAGCAGTGCGCGGACTCCGGGGTTCTACGAGCAGTACTTC. It codes for CASSARTPGFYEQYF.

A few counts support this clonotype. CDR3 amino acids: CASTGQTSHTDTQYF. Here the CDR3 DNA reads TGTGCCAGCACGGGACAGACATCTCACACAGATACGCAGTATTTT. The V call is TRBV6-1, the J call TRBJ2-3, with 7 bases lining up with TRBD1. This CDR3 is 15 amino acids long. V shed 7 bases, J shed 2 bases, and the junction held 9 bases outside the gene matches. Per germline, CDR1 MNHNS and CDR2 SASEGT.